Below, 13 T cell receptor beta chains from the same sample are listed, as sequenced in a study of T cells in Graves' hyperthyroidism and ophthalmopathy. RNA transcripts were the template for amplifying TCR beta CDR3 regions. TCR CDR3 regions were first amplified by RT-PCR with HTBI primers. TCRdb redid the calling of the multiplex PCR reads with MiXCR, one entry per CDR3 protein. The sample lists a few hundred thousand distinct CDR3 sequences; around 19% were seen once. Specimen: blood. These receptors all come from a man in his forties or fifties with Graves' hyperthyroidism.

This clonotype showed up just a few times. The rearrangement uses TRBV13 and TRBJ2-5, with 13 nucleotides matching TRBD2. CDR1 is PRHDT and CDR2 is FYEKMQ in the germline V gene (reference sequence). The V segment lost 5 bases and the J segment 5 bases; nucleotides outside the gene matches: 2. The CDR3 sequence is 14 residues long. The CDR3 loop is CASSTGLAGETQYF. CDR3 coding DNA: TGTGCCAGCAGCACGGGACTAGCGGGGGAGACCCAGTACTTC. Combining the CDR3 with reference TRBV13 and TRBJ2-5 gives the whole variable domain AAGVIQSPRHLIKEKRETATLKCYPIPRHDTVYWYQQGPGQDPQFLISFYEKMQSDKGSIPDRFSAQQFSDYHSELNMSSLELGDSALYFCASSTGLAGETQYFGPGTRLLVL.

This clonotype was seen more than once but under ten times. The chain carries TRBV20-1 and TRBJ2-3; D is possibly TRBD1 (5 bases). V was clipped by 2 bases and J by 4 bases, with 13 bases between them. CDR1 and CDR2 (germline): DFQATT, SNEGSKA (reference sequence). CDR3 size: 14 residues. CDR3 sequence reads: CSARRRVSPDTQYF. DNA for the CDR3: TGCAGTGCTAGACGCAGGGTGAGCCCAGATACGCAGTATTTT.

This chain connects TRBV5-6 to TRBJ2-7; 7 bases align to TRBD1. The CDR3 length is 15 residues. The germline CDR1 and CDR2 sequences are SGHDT and YYEEEE. V trimming: 6 bases; J trimming: 5 bases; junction bases outside the gene matches: 14. The CDR3, as DNA: TGTGCCAGCACTAAACCGGGACAGAGTACCCACGAGCAGTACTTC. Protein sequence: CASTKPGQSTHEQYF.

The V call is TRBV3-1, the J call TRBJ2-7; maybe TRBD2 (6 bases). The CDR3 runs to 14 residues. Germline V lookup: CDR1 LGHDT, CDR2 YNNKEL (reference sequence). V shed 7 bases and J shed 6 bases, with 19 bases lying between them. The CDR3 here is CASTWGGKRGEQYF. CDR3 DNA: TGTGCCAGCACGTGGGGCGGGAAACGGGGCGAGCAGTACTTC.

The V and J genes are TRBV7-2 and TRBJ2-1, with D unclear. Trimming pared 6 bases from V and 8 bases from J, leaving 17 bases between. CDR3 length equals 14 residues. Germline CDR1 is SGHTA and CDR2 is FQGNSA. CDR3 bases: TGTGCCAGCAGGACGCAATCGGACGGTGATGAGCAGTTCTTC. It yields the protein CASRTQSDGDEQFF.

This clonotype has a count of ten or more. This chain connects TRBV2 to TRBJ1-1; TRBD1 matches at 8 bases. Trimming cost V 6 bases and J 1 base; bases outside gene matches: 4. This CDR3 is built from 14 residues. CDR1 and CDR2 from the germline V gene are SNHLY and FYNNEI. This chain's CDR3 is CASRRDRSNTEAFF. In DNA form, the CDR3 reads TGTGCCAGCAGGAGGGACAGGTCGAACACTGAAGCTTTCTTT.

This clonotype was detected many times. The chain uses TRBV6-1 and TRBJ1-2; possible D gene TRBD1, 5 bases. The ends were cut back, 6 bases at V and 5 bases at J, with 13 bases in the middle. The CDR3 consists of 13 residues. Germline CDR1 is MNHNS and CDR2 is SASEGT. Here the CDR3 reads CASRTMTAYGYTF. As DNA, the CDR3 is TGTGCCAGCAGGACCATGACAGCTTATGGCTACACCTTC.

In this sample, this clonotype turned up many times. The chain links TRBV7-9 to TRBJ1-2; the match to TRBD1 covers 7 bases. Per germline, CDR1 SEHNR and CDR2 FQNEAQ (reference sequence). V gave up 4 bases and J gave up 5 bases; unmatched junction bases: 13. CDR3 length: 16 amino acids. CDR3 bases: TGTGCCAGCAGCTCGTGGGACAGCAACCGACTTTATGGCTACACCTTC. It specifies CASSSWDSNRLYGYTF.

This clonotype was recorded at least ten times. The V call is TRBV28, the J call TRBJ1-2; 9 bases are a match to TRBD1. After removal of 6 bases from V and 4 bases from J, the junction contained 9 bases not matched to a gene. This CDR3 contains 15 residues. Germline CDR1 and CDR2: MDHEN and SYDVKM. This CDR3 reads CASRGIVTGGYGYTF. The DNA for the CDR3 is TGTGCCAGCAGGGGTATAGTGACAGGGGGCTATGGCTACACCTTC.

As to this clonotype: A much bigger clone sits one base away, suggesting this may be a read error. V is TRBV6-1 and J is TRBJ2-1, with 8 bases lining up with TRBD2. CDR1 MNHNS and CDR2 SASEGT come from the germline V gene. This CDR3 comprises 15 residues. The CDR3 bases are TGTACCAGCAGTGCTCCGGGACTAGGGTACAATGAGCAGTTCTTC. This translates into CTSSAPGLGYNEQFF.

This clonotype was detected many times. V gene TRBV5-1 combines with J gene TRBJ1-1, with D possibly matching TRBD1 (6 bases). The V gene's germline CDR1 is SGHRS and CDR2 YFSETQ. There are 14 residues in the CDR3. V lost 0 bases, J lost 5 bases, and 11 bases lay in between. The CDR3 reads CASSLVAGETEAFF. The CDR3 DNA reads TGCGCCAGCAGCTTGGTGGCAGGGGAAACTGAAGCTTTCTTT. Combining the CDR3 with reference TRBV5-1 and TRBJ1-1 gives the whole variable domain KAGVTQTPRYLIKTRGQQVTLSCSPISGHRSVSWYQQTPGQGLQFLFEYFSETQRNKGNFPGRFSGRQFSNSRSEMNVSTLELGDSALYLCASSLVAGETEAFFGQGTRLTVV.

This clonotype occurred many times. V usage is TRBV30 and J usage is TRBJ1-1; 12 bases align to TRBD1. This CDR3 is built from 19 residues. Germline V gene data show CDR1 as GTSNPN and CDR2 as SVGIG (reference sequence). After removal of 5 bases from V and 0 bases from J, the junction contained 16 bases not matched to a gene. In nucleotides, the CDR3 is TGTGCCTGGCGCTCCGGGACAGGGGGCAAGGGACCCATGAACACTGAAGCTTTCTTT. It yields the protein CAWRSGTGGKGPMNTEAFF.

This clonotype was detected many times. The J gene is TRBJ2-2, the V gene TRBV5-1; perhaps TRBD1 as D (6 bases). The V end was cut by 2 bases, the J end by 2 bases, with 19 bases between. The CDR3 totals 18 residues. The germline V gene has CDR1 SGHRS and CDR2 YFSETQ. The CDR3 coding sequence is TGCGCCAGCAGCTTCTTAGTACAGGGACCGCATAACACCGGGGAGCTGTTTTTT. Protein product: CASSFLVQGPHNTGELFF.